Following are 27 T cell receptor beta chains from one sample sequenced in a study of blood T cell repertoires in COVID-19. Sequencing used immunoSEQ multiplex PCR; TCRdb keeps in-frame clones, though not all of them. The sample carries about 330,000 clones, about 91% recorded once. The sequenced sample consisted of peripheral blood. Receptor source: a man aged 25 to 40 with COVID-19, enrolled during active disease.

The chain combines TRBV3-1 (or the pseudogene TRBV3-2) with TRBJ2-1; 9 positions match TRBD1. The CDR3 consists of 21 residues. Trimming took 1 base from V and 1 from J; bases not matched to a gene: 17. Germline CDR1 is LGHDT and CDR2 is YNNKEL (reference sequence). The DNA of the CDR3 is TGTGCCAGCAGCCAAGTCCCCGGGACAGGGATCAACCAAGGGTCCTACAATGAGCAGTTCTTC. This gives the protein CASSQVPGTGINQGSYNEQFF.

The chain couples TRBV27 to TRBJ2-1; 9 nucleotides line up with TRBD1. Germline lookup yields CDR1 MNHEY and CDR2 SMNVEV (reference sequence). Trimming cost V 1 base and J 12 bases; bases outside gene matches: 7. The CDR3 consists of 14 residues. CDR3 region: CASSLYVTGGGQFF. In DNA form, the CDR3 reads TGTGCCAGCAGTTTATACGTGACAGGGGGTGGGCAGTTCTTC.

The CDR3 nucleotides are TGTGCCAGCAGCGACCGATCAGGGGGAAACACCATATATTTT. Translated: CASSDRSGGNTIYF. The chain is built from TRBV9 and TRBJ1-3; a weak D match, TRBD1 (5 bases). The germline gives CDR1 SGDLS, CDR2 YYNGEE. With 3 bases removed from V and 4 bases from J, the gap between germline ends came to 11 bases. This CDR3 spans 14 amino acids.

The CDR3 is CASSEPGQGHTDTQYF. The DNA for the CDR3 is TGTGCCAGTAGTGAGCCGGGACAGGGACACACAGATACGCAGTATTTT. The V and J genes are TRBV19 and TRBJ2-3, with 9 bases aligning to TRBD1. Trimming took 5 bases from V and 2 from J; bases not matched to a gene: 8. The germline V gene encodes CDR1 LNHDA and CDR2 SQIVND (reference sequence). CDR3 length: 16 amino acids.

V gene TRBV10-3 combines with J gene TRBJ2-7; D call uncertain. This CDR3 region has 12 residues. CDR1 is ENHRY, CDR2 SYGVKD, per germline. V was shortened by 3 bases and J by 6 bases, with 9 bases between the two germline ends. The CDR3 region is CAISESLGEQYF. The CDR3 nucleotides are TGTGCCATCAGTGAATCACTTGGCGAGCAGTACTTC.

In DNA form, the CDR3 reads TGCGCCAGCAGCTTGGGGGTCGGGTTCCTCTCCTACGAGCAGTACTTC. This gives the protein CASSLGVGFLSYEQYF. This chain links TRBV5-1 with TRBJ2-7; D is unclear. Deletions cut 0 bases from V and 0 bases from J, with 13 bases between. This CDR3 contains 16 residues. The germline V gene encodes CDR1 SGHRS and CDR2 YFSETQ.

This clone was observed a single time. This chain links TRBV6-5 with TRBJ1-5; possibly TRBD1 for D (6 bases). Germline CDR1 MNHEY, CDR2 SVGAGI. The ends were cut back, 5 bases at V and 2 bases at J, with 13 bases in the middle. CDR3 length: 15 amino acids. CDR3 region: CASSPTGPRNQPQHF. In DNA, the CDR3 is TGTGCCAGCAGTCCTACAGGGCCCCGCAATCAGCCCCAGCATTTT.

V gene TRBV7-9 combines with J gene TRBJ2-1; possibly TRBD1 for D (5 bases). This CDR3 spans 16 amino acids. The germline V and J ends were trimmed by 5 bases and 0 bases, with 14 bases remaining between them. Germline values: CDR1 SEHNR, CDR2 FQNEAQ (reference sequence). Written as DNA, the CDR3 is TGTGCCAGCAGCCGCACCCAGGGCGGCTCCTACAATGAGCAGTTCTTC. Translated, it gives CASSRTQGGSYNEQFF.

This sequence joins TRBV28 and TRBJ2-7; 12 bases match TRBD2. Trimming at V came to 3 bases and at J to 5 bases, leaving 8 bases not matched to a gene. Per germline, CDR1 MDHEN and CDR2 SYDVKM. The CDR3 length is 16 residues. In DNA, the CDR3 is TGTGCCAGCAGTTTCCCTAGCGGGAGGGCCCCGGACGAGCAGTACTTC. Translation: CASSFPSGRAPDEQYF.

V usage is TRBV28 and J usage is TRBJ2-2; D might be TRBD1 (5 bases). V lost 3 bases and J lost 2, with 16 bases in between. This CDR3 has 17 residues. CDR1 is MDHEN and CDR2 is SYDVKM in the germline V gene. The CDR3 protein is CASSFTWPGSNTGELFF. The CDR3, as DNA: TGTGCCAGCAGTTTTACATGGCCAGGGTCTAACACCGGGGAGCTGTTTTTT.

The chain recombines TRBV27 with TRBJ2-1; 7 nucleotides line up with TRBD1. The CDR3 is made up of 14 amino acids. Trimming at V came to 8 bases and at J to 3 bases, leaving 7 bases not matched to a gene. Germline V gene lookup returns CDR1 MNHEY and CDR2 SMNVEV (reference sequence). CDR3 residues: CASLGAGGYNEQFF. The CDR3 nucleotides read TGTGCCAGCTTAGGGGCAGGGGGCTACAATGAGCAGTTCTTC.

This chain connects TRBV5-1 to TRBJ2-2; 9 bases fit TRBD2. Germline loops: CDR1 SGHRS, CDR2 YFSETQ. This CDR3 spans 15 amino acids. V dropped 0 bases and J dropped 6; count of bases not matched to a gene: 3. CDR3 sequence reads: CASSLVLAGAGELFF. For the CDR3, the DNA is TGCGCCAGCAGCTTGGTACTAGCGGGTGCCGGGGAGCTGTTTTTT.

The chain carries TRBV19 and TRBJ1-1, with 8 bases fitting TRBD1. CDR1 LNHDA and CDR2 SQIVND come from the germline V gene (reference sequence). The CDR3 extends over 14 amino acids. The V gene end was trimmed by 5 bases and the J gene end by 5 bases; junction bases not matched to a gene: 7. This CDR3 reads CASSAGGGRTEAFF. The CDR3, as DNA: TGTGCCAGTAGTGCAGGGGGCGGTCGGACTGAAGCTTTCTTT.

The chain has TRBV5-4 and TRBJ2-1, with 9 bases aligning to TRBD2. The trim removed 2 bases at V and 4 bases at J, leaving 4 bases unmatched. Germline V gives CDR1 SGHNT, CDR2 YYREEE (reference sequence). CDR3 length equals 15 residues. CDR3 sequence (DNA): TGTGCCAGCAGCTTTAGGGCGGGAGGGTACAATGAGCAGTTCTTC. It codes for CASSFRAGGYNEQFF.

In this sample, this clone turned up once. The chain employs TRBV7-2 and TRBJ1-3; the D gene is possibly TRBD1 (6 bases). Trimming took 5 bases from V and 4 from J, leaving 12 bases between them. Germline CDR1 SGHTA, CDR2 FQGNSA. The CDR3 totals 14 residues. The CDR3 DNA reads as TGTGCCAGCAGCACAGGGTATTCGGGAAACACCATATATTTT. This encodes CASSTGYSGNTIYF.

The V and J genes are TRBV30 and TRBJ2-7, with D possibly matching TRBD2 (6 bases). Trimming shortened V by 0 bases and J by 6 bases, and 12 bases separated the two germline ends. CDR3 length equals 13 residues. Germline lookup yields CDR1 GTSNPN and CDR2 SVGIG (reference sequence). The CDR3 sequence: CAWSVWLAREQYF. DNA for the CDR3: TGTGCCTGGAGTGTATGGCTAGCGCGCGAGCAGTACTTC.

The CDR3 sequence: CASTLQGSYTF. The CDR3 region has the DNA TGTGCCAGCACCCTCCAGGGGAGCTACACCTTC. V and J are TRBV28 and TRBJ1-2, with D perhaps matching TRBD1 (6 bases). Germline assignment: CDR1 MDHEN and CDR2 SYDVKM. V lost 7 bases, J lost 9 bases, and 12 bases lay in between. The CDR3 totals 11 residues.

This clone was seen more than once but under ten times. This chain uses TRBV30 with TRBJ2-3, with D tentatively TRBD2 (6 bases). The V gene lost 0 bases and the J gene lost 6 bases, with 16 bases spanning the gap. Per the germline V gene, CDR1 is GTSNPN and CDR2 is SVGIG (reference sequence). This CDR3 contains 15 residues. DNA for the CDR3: TGTGCCTGGAGTGTACCCGGGCGGGAATGGGATACGCAGTATTTT. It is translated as CAWSVPGREWDTQYF. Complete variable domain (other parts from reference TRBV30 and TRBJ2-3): SQTIHQWPATLVQPVGSPLSLECTVEGTSNPNLYWYRQAAGRGLQLLFYSVGIGQISSEVPQNLSASRPQDRQFILSSKKLLLSDSGFYLCAWSVPGREWDTQYFGPGTRLTVL.

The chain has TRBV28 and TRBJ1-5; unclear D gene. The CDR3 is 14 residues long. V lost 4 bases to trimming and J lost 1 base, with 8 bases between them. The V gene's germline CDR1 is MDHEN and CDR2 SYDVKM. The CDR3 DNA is TGTGCCAGCAGTTCACCACGGAGCAATCAGCCCCAGCATTTT. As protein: CASSSPRSNQPQHF.

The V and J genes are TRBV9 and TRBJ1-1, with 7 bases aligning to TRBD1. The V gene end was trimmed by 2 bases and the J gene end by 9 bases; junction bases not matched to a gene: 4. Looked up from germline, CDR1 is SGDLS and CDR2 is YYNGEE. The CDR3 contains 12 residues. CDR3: CASSVTTGKAFF. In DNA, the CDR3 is TGTGCCAGCAGCGTTACGACAGGGAAAGCTTTCTTT.

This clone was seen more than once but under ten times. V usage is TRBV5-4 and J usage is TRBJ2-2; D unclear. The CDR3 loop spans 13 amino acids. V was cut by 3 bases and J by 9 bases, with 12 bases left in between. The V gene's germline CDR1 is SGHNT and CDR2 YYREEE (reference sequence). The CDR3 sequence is CASSSVADRELFF. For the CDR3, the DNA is TGTGCCAGCAGCTCCGTAGCCGACCGGGAGCTGTTTTTT. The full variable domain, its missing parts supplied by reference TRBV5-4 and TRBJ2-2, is ETGVTQSPTHLIKTRGQQVTLRCSSQSGHNTVSWYQQALGQGPQFIFQYYREEENGRGNFPPRFSGLQFPNYSSELNVNALELDDSALYLCASSSVADRELFFGEGSRLTVL.

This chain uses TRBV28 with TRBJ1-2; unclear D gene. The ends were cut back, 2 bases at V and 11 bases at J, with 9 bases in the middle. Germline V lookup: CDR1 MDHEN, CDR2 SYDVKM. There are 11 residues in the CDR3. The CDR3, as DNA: TGTGCCAGCAGTTTACTCTCCTTTTACACCTTC. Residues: CASSLLSFYTF.

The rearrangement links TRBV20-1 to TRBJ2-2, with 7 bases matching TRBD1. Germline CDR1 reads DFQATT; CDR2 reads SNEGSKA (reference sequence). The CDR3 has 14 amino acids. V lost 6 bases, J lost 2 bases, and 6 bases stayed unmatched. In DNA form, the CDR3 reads TGCAGTGCCAGTGGACAGGCCAACACCGGGGAGCTGTTTTTT. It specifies CSASGQANTGELFF.

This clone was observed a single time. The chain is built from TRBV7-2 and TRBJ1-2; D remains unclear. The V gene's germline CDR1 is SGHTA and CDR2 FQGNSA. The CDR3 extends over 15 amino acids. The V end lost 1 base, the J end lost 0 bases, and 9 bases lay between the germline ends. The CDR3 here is CASSLDTGANYGYTF. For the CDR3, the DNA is TGTGCCAGCAGCTTAGACACGGGTGCTAACTATGGCTACACCTTC.

The CDR3 DNA sequence: TGTGCCAGCAGCTCTTTTGTGGGACAAGCCTCATCCCTCTACAATGAGCAGTTCTTC. Its protein product is CASSSFVGQASSLYNEQFF. The chain joins TRBV7-2 to TRBJ2-1; D is possibly TRBD1 (6 bases). Germline assignment: CDR1 SGHTA and CDR2 FQGNSA. This CDR3 has 19 amino acids. Deletions cut 4 bases from V and 3 bases from J, with 25 bases between.

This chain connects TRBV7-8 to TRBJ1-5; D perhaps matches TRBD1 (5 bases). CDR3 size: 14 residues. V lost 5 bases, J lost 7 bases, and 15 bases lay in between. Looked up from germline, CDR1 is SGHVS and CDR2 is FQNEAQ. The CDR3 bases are TGTGCCAGCAGCCCGACCTCGGGGGTGCAGCCCCAGCATTTT. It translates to CASSPTSGVQPQHF.

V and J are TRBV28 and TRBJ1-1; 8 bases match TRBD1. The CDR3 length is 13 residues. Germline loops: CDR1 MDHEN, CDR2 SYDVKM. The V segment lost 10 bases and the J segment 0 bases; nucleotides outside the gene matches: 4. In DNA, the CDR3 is TGTGCCACCTCAGGGGGCTTGAACACTGAAGCTTTCTTT. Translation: CATSGGLNTEAFF.